The sequence of this T cell receptor (beta chain) was determined in a study of human T cells and chemical hapten exposure. This clonotype was seen at least ten times. Losses at the gene ends were 4 bases for V and 7 bases for J; bases not matched to a gene: 3. Germline V lookup: CDR1 LGHDT, CDR2 YNNKEL (reference sequence). CDR3 length: 13 amino acids. The time point denotes: pre-sensitization, week 0. The treatment was: therapeutic diphenylcyclopropenone sensitization with weekly scalp DPC. Those who donated were patients with alopecia, 18 to 70 years of age, and suitable for DPC. The starting material, unfractionated whole blood, was used for total RNA extraction. MiXCR, applied by TCRdb to the RACE reads, yields one record per CDR3 protein. Among over 300,000 distinct CDR3 sequences listed, 5.1% were seen once.

This clonotype was sampled from a woman in her forties or fifties with alopecia areata. Some clones in this sample may be carry-over from other donors' samples. This specimen consisted of whole blood, obtained in connection with sensitization to the hapten diphenylcyclopropenone (DPC). The genes are TRBV3-1 and TRBJ2-1, with 8 bases aligning to TRBD2. CDR3 nucleotides: TGTGCCAGCAGCCGCGCTAGCGGGAATGAGCAGTTCTTC. As protein: CASSRASGNEQFF.